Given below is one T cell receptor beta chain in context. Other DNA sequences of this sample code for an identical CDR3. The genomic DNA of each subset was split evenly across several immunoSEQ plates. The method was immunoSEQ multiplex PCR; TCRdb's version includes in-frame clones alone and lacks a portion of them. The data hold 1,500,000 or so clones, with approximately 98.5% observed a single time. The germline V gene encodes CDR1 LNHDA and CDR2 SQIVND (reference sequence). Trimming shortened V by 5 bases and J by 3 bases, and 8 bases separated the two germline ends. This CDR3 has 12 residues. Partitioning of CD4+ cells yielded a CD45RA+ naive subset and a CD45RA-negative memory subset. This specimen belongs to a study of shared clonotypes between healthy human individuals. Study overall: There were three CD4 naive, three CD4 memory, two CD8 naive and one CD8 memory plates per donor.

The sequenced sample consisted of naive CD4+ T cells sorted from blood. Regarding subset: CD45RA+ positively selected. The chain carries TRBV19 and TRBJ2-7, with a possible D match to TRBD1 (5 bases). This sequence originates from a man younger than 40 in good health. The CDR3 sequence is CASSSGNYEQYF. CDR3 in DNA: TGTGCCAGTAGTTCAGGGAACTACGAGCAGTACTTC.